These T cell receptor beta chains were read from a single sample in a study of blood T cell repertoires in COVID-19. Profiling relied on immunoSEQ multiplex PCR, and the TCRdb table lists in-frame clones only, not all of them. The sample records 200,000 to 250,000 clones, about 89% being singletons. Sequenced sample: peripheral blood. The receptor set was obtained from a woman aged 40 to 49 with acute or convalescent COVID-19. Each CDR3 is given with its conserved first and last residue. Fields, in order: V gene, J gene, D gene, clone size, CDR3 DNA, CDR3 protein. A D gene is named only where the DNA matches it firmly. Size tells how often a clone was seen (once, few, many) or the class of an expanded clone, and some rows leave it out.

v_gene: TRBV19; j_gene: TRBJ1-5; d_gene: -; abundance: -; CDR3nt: TGTGCCAGTAGTATTATACAGGGTGGCCAGCCCCAGCATTTT; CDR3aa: CASSIIQGGQPQHF
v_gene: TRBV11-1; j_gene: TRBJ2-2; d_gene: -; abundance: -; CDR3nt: TGTGCCAGCAGCCAGGGGAACACCGGGGAGCTGTTTTTT; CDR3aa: CASSQGNTGELFF
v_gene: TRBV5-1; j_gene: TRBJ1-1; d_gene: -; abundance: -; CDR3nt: TGCGCCAGCAGCTTGGACAGTAGAAGCACTGAAGCTTTCTTT; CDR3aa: CASSLDSRSTEAFF
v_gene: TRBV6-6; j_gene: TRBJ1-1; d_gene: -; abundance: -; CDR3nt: TGTGCCAGCAGTAATCCTACAGGGATGGGTGGCGCTTTCTTT; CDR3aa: CASSNPTGMGGAFF
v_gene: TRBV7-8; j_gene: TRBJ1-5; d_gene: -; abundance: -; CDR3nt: TGTGCCAGCAGCCCGGGGGAAGTGGGGCAGCATTTT; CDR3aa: CASSPGEVGQHF
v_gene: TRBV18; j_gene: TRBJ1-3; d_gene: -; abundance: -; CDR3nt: TGTGCCAGCTCATCCTCGGACACAGGAAACACCATATATTTT; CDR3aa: CASSSSDTGNTIYF
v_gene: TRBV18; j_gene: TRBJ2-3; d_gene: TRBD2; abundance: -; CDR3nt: TGTGCCAGCTCACCAGGGACTAGCATCACAGATACGCAGTATTTT; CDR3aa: CASSPGTSITDTQYF
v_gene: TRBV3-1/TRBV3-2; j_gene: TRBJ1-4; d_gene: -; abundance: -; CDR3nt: TGTGCCAGCAGCCAAGTTTCCAGGGCAACTAATGAAAAACTGTTTTTT; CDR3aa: CASSQVSRATNEKLFF
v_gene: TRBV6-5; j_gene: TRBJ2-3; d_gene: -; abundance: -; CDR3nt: TGTGCCAGCAGTTACTTGGCTGGCACGGATACGCAGTATTTT; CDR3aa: CASSYLAGTDTQYF
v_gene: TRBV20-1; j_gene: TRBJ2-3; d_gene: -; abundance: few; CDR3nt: TGCAGTGCTATACGGGATACGCAGTATTTT; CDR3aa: CSAIRDTQYF
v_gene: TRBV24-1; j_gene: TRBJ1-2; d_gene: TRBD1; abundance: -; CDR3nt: TGTGCCACCAGTGACCGCTCGACAGGGTTCTATGGCTACACCTTC; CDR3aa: CATSDRSTGFYGYTF
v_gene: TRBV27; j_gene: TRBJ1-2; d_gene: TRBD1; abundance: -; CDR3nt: TGTGCCAGCACAACAGGGGGGCTGTATGGCTACACCTTC; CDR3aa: CASTTGGLYGYTF
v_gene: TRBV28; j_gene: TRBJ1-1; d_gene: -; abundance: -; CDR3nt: TGTGCCAGCAAAAAGGGGAGGACTGAAGCTTTCTTT; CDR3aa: CASKKGRTEAFF
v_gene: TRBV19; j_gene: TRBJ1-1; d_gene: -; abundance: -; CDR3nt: TGTGCCAGTAGTATTCTGGGCGTCACTGAAGCTTTCTTT; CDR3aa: CASSILGVTEAFF
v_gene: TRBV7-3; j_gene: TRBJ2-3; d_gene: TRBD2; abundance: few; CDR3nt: TGTGCCAGCAGCTTAAGACGCGCGGGGGTCACAGATACGCAGTATTTT; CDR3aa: CASSLRRAGVTDTQYF
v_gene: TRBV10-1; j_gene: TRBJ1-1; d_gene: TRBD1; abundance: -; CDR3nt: TGCGCCAGCAGCCGGGACAGGGTCACTGAAGCTTTCTTT; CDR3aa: CASSRDRVTEAFF
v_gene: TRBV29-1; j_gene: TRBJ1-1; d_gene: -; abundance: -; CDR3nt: TGCAGCGTGCTACAGGGAGATTACACTGAAGCTTTCTTT; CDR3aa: CSVLQGDYTEAFF
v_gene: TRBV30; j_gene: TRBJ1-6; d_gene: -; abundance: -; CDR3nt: TGTGCCTGGAGTGTGGGGCGGGGAAATTCACCCCTCCACTTT; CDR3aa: CAWSVGRGNSPLHF
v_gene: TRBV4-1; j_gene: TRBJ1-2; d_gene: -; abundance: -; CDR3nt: TGCGCCAGCAGCCAAGATGCAGGGGCGAAACCTTATGGCTACACCTTC; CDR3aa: CASSQDAGAKPYGYTF
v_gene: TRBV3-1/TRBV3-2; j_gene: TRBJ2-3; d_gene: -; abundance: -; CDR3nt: TGTGCCAGCAGCGGGGGCCCTAGCACAGATACGCAGTATTTT; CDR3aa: CASSGGPSTDTQYF
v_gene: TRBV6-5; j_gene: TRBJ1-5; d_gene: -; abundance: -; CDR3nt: TGTGCCAGCAGTTACTCCCAGGTAACTCAGCCCCAGCATTTT; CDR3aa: CASSYSQVTQPQHF
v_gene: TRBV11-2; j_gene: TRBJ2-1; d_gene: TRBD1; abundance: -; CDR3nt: TGTGCCAGCAGCACAGGGACAGGGTCGTACAATGAGCAGTTCTTC; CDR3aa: CASSTGTGSYNEQFF
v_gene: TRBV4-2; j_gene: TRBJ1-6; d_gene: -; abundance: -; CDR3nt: TGTGCCAGCAGCCAAGACGGAATGGGACAATCCTATTATAATTCACCCCTCCACTTT; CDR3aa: CASSQDGMGQSYYNSPLHF
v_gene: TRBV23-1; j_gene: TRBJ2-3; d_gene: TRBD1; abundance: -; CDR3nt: TGCGCCAGCAGTCAATCGTACGGCCGGGACAGGGGGCTCTTGGGCACAGATACGCAGTATTTT; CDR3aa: CASSQSYGRDRGLLGTDTQYF
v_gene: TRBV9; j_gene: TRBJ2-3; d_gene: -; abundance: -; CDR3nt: TGTGCCAGCAGCGTAGGGCCTGCGGCAGATACGCAGTATTTT; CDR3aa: CASSVGPAADTQYF
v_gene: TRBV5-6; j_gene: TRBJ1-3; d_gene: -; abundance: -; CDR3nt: TGTGCCAGCAGCCCATACCCTGGCCCTGGAAACACCATATATTTT; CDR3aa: CASSPYPGPGNTIYF
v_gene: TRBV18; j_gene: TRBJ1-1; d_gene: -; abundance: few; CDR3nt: TGTGCCAGCTCACCATGGGGGCAGGGGAAGAACACTGAAGCTTTCTTT; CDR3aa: CASSPWGQGKNTEAFF